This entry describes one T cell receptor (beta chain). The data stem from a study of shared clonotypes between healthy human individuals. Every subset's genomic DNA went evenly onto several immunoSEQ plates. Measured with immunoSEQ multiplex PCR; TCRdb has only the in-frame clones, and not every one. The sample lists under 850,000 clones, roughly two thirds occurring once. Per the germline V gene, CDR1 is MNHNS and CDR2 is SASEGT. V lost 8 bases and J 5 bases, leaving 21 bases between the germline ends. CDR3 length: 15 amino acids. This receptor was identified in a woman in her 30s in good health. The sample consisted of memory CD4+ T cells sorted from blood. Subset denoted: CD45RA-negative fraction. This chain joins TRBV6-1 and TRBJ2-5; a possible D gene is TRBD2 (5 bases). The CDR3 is CASQREGSPRETQYF. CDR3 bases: TGTGCCAGCCAGAGAGAGGGATCACCCAGGGAGACCCAGTACTTC.